This T cell receptor beta chain was obtained from a study of identical twins (TCRdb year 2016). About the full investigation: TCR alpha and beta repertoires from monozygotic twins, unrelated adults of various ages and cord blood were deep-sequenced to test whether fetal clonotypes persist. Replicate twin experiments were performed at different times using different library preparation protocols to rule out contamination. Overall study outcomes, separate from this receptor: Recombination models systematically underestimated out-of-frame TCR alpha sharing in monozygotic twins but agreed with sharing between unrelated individuals. Zero-insertion analyses could be partly confounded by invariant T cells such as MAIT and iNKT, though diverse VJ usage argued against such confounding for most clonotypes. Excess twin sharing in beta out-of-frame sequences was weaker because fewer shared sequences lowered the signal-to-noise ratio. Abundant cord blood beta clonotypes carried fewer insertions; young adult naive repertoires showed a weaker similar trend, while memory repertoires showed none. Conclusions relied on cross-sectional statistical analysis, since the same donors could not be followed over many years. Out-of-frame TCR alpha sequences shared between twins showed an excess of low generation-probability sequences compared with coincidental sharing between unrelated individuals.

Only healthy Caucasian donors were included. The twin cohort comprised three pairs of female monozygotic twins, all aged roughly 18 to 30 years. Positive isolation kits from Invitrogen were used to isolate CD4+ and CD8+ T cell populations. Library prep was done by 5' RACE. TCRdb shows the sequencer as Illumina HiSeq 2000. A universal primer binding site was added through template switching, and the final cDNA carried a unique molecular identifier so that TCR cDNA molecules could be counted accurately. Specific primers in the conserved constant-segment region were used to synthesize first-strand cDNA for TCR alpha and beta chains. To control for contamination, each cDNA library was double barcoded with a SMART-Mk sample barcode plus Illumina barcodes. Two successive PCR steps introduced TruSeq adapter sequences along with Illumina sample barcodes. TCR alpha and beta cDNA libraries were sequenced on the Illumina HiSeq platform with custom primers. Under the source paper's analysis protocol: MiGEC processed the raw reads to extract unique molecular identifiers, while MiXCR was used to determine the CDR3 positions. Recombination models were inferred per individual with the repgenHMM and IGoR tools using an EM algorithm. Shared clonotype analysis was performed with the tcR package in R, normalizing sharing by the product of cloneset sizes. Out-of-frame nonproductive sequences were analyzed to study raw recombination free of thymic and clonal selection effects. TCRdb trimmed the raw reads at Q25, called clones with MiXCR and kept productive beta chains. Every distinct CDR3 protein forms one entry, paired with its most common genes and DNA. TCRdb's processing, not the study's, gives the V and J calls here. The table for this sample lists hundreds of thousands of distinct CDR3 sequences; about 24% of them were counted only once. The ten largest clones add up to about 2.9% of the sample.

As concerns this clonotype: No antigen is known for it. No base quality information exists; no much larger clone differs at one position.

These data also formed part of another study, on T cells expressing NK-cell markers. Per that second paper: Three sorted T-cell subsets (CD3+CD56+NKG2C+, CD3+CD56+NKG2C- and CD3+CD56-NKG2C+) from fewer than 10 donors had their TCR beta-chain repertoires profiled. Of the eight sequenced donors, seven were found to be HCMV-seropositive and one was found to be HCMV-seronegative. In several experiments an anti-gammadeltaTCR antibody was added to restrict sorting to alphabetaTCR-expressing T cells. In six donors, the dominant CD3+CD56+NKG2C+ clonotypes were among the top 10 CD8+ clonotypes and accounted for roughly 1.0-8% of CD8+ T cells. Those dominant clonotypes were again the most abundant among CD3+CD56-NKG2C+ cells in a few donors, at about 25-60.1%. Whether the expanded NKG2C-expressing T cell clones were specific for HCMV antigens remained unclear. Randomly selected healthy volunteers, three men and five women, were used as the eight sequenced donors. HCMV-specific IgG was detected in serum with a commercial ELISA kit to determine HCMV serostatus. MIGEC handled demultiplexing of the reads and grouping by UMI, while MiTCR was used to assemble and quantify clonotypes. To exclude erroneous sequences, any TCR cDNA sequence not supported by at least two reads was discarded. The tcR package was used for downstream repertoire analysis, and clonotypes were matched between fractions using CDR3 nucleotide sequence together with V segment. Antigen specificity was annotated against VDJdb with VDJmatch, allowing one amino acid substitution in CDR3.

This TCR came from a woman younger than 35 in good health. Material for sequencing was CD4+ T cells sorted from blood.

The CDR3: CASSQVGSSYNEQFF. The nucleotide sequence is given as TGTGCCAGCAGCCAAGTGGGGAGCTCCTACAATGAGCAGTTCTTC. The chain is assembled from TRBV3-1 and TRBJ2-1; tentative D gene TRBD2, with 5 bases matching. Trimming removed 1 base from V and 0 bases from J, leaving 7 bases between the germline ends. CDR1 and CDR2 (LGHDT, YNNKEL) derive from the germline V gene (reference sequence). Inclusive of the bounding cysteine and phenylalanine, the CDR3 is 15 residues long. Only CDR3 DNA is held: 45 bases, read in frame from base 1.